The 9 T cell receptor beta chains below were found in one sample sequenced in a study of T cell responses to AZD1222 COVID-19 vaccine. Produced via immunoSEQ multiplex PCR; TCRdb's table is partial and in-frame only. The sample has tens of thousands of clones, around nine tenths seen once. The sample was peripheral blood, taken 28 days after the second AZD1222 dose. Source of these receptors: an adult who received the AZD1222 COVID-19 vaccine.

V usage is TRBV5-4 and J usage is TRBJ1-4; D gene ambiguous. V was cut by 3 bases and J by 4 bases, with 16 bases left in between. The CDR3 runs to 16 residues. Per the germline V gene, CDR1 is SGHNT and CDR2 is YYREEE (reference sequence). CDR3 amino acids: CASSSLGGINNEKLFF. CDR3 in DNA: TGTGCCAGCAGCTCCTTAGGTGGGATAAATAATGAAAAACTGTTTTTT. The full variable domain, with the rest looked up from reference TRBV5-4 and TRBJ1-4, is ETGVTQSPTHLIKTRGQQVTLRCSSQSGHNTVSWYQQALGQGPQFIFQYYREEENGRGNFPPRFSGLQFPNYSSELNVNALELDDSALYLCASSSLGGINNEKLFFGSGTQLSVL.

The CDR3 DNA reads as TGTGCCAGCAGTGACTTGAATAGGGGCAATCAGCCCCAGCATTTT. Residues: CASSDLNRGNQPQHF. V and J are TRBV27 and TRBJ1-5, with unresolved D. The CDR3 is 15 amino acids. CDR1 is MNHEY and CDR2 is SMNVEV in the germline V gene (reference sequence). Deletions cut 5 bases from V and 2 bases from J, with 13 bases between.

This clone has only a few counts. The chain employs TRBV4-3 and TRBJ2-5, with D perhaps matching TRBD2 (6 bases). Germline V lookup: CDR1 LGHNA, CDR2 YSLEER. V lost 4 bases, J lost 5 bases, and 20 bases lay in between. CDR3 length equals 16 residues. The CDR3 nucleotides read TGCGCCAGCAGCCCCCATGGGGGGTTGACGAGGGAGACCCAGTACTTC. Protein: CASSPHGGLTRETQYF.

V is TRBV18 and J is TRBJ1-1; TRBD1 is a possible D gene (5 bases). The V and J ends lost 0 bases and 6 bases respectively, with 11 bases between them. The CDR3 is made up of 14 amino acids. Germline V gives CDR1 KGHSH, CDR2 LQKENI. CDR3: CASSPPAGKAEAFF. CDR3 coding DNA: TGTGCCAGCTCACCACCCGCAGGGAAGGCTGAAGCTTTCTTT.

This chain joins TRBV6-5 and TRBJ2-7, with 9 positions matching TRBD1. Germline V gene lookup returns CDR1 MNHEY and CDR2 SVGAGI. The CDR3 is 16 amino acids. With V trimmed by 1 base and J by 7 bases, 11 bases remained unmatched. The CDR3 DNA is TGTGCCAGCAGTTACTTCGGCGGGACAGGGCTTGGGGAGCAGTACTTC. Protein product: CASSYFGGTGLGEQYF.

This clone was detected once. The CDR3, as DNA: TGTGCCAGCAGTTTTCAGGGTCTCAACACTGAAGCTTTCTTT. It is translated as CASSFQGLNTEAFF. The chain couples TRBV6-2 or TRBV6-3 to TRBJ1-1; tentative D call: TRBD1 (5 bases). There are 14 residues in the CDR3. V was pared by 4 bases and J by 2 bases, with 11 bases between. The germline V gene has CDR1 MNHEY and CDR2 SVGEGT.

This clone has only a few counts. The chain carries TRBV2 and TRBJ2-3, with a possible D match to TRBD2 (7 bases). The V gene lost 6 bases and the J gene lost 0 bases, with 16 bases spanning the gap. Germline V gene sequence: CDR1 SNHLY, CDR2 FYNNEI. This CDR3 is 16 amino acids long. The CDR3 spells CASRKGGGGSTDTQYF. The CDR3 nucleotides read TGTGCCAGCAGGAAGGGGGGCGGGGGAAGCACAGATACGCAGTATTTT.

The CDR3 sequence is CASSKGLRNTEAFF. CDR3 DNA: TGTGCCAGCAGCAAGGGACTGAGGAACACTGAAGCTTTCTTT. The rearrangement links TRBV2 to TRBJ1-1; D is possibly TRBD1 (5 bases). Per the germline V gene, CDR1 is SNHLY and CDR2 is FYNNEI. Deletions cut 6 bases from V and 1 base from J, with 12 bases between. This CDR3 comprises 14 residues.

The rearrangement uses TRBV4-3 and TRBJ1-2; no firm D call. This CDR3 has 17 amino acids. Germline loops: CDR1 LGHNA, CDR2 YSLEER. Trimming pared 1 base from V and 8 bases from J, leaving 23 bases between. CDR3 bases: TGCGCCAGCAGCCAAGCTCGGGCTCCCTCCCAACCTGGGGGCTACACCTTC. Translated, it gives CASSQARAPSQPGGYTF.